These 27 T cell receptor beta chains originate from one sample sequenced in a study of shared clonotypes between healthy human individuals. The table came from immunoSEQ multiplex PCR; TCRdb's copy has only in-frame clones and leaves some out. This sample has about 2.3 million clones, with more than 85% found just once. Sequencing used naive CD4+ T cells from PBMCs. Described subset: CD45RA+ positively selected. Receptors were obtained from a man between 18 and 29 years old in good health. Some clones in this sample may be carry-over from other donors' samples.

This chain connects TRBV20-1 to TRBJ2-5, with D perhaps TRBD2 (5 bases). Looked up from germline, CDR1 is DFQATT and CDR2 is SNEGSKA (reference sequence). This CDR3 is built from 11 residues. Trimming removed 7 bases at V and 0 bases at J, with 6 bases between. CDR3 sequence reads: CSERNQETQYF. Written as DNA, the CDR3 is TGCAGTGAGCGGAACCAAGAGACCCAGTACTTC.

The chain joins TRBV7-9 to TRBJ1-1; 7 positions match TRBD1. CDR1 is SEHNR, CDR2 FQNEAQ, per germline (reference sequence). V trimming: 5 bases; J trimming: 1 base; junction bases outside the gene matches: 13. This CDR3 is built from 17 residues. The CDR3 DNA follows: TGTGCCAGCAGCCCGCCCGGAGGGGGCAGGGCGAACACTGAAGCTTTCTTT. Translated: CASSPPGGGRANTEAFF. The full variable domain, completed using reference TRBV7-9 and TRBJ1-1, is DTGVSQNPRHKITKRGQNVTFRCDPISEHNRLYWYRQTLGQGPEFLTYFQNEAQLEKSRLLSDRFSAERPKGSFSTLEIQRTEQGDSAMYLCASSPPGGGRANTEAFFGQGTRLTVV.

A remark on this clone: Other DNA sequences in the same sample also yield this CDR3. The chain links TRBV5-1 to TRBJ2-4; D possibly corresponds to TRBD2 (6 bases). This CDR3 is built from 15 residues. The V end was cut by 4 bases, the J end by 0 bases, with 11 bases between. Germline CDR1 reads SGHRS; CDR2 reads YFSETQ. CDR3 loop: CASSPLSGAKNIQYF. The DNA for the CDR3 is TGCGCCAGCAGCCCCCTTAGCGGAGCCAAAAACATTCAGTACTTC.

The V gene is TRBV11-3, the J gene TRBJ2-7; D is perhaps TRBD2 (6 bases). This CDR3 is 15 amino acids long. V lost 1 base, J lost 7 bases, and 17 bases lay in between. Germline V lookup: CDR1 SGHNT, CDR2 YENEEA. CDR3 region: CASSLVSGTAGEQYF. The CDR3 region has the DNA TGTGCCAGCAGCTTAGTCTCGGGAACTGCGGGGGAGCAGTACTTC.

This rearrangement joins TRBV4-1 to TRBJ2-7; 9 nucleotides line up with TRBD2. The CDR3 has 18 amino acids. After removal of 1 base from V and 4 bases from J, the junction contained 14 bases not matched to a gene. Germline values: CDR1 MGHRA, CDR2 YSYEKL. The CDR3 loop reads CASSQGGALRGRAYEQYF. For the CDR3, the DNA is TGCGCCAGCAGCCAAGGGGGGGCCCTTCGCGGGAGGGCTTACGAGCAGTACTTC.

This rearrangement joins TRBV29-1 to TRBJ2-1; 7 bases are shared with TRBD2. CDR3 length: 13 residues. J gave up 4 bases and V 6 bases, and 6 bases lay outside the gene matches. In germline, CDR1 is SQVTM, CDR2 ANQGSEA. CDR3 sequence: CSVASGLYNEQFF. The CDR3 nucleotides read TGCAGCGTCGCTAGCGGCCTATACAATGAGCAGTTCTTC.

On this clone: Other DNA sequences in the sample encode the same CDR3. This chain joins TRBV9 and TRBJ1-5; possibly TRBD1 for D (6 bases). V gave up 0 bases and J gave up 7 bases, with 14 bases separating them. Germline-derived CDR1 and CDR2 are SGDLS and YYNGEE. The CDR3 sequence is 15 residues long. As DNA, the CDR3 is TGTGCCAGCAGCGTAGAAGGGGGTCGTAACCAGCCCCAGCATTTT. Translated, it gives CASSVEGGRNQPQHF.

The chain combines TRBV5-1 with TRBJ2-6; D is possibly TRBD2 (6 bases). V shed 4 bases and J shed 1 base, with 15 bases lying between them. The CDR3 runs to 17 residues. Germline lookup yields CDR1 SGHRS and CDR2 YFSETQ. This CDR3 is CASSPTGEVSGANVLTF. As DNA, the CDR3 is TGCGCCAGCAGCCCGACGGGGGAAGTATCTGGGGCCAACGTCCTGACTTTC.

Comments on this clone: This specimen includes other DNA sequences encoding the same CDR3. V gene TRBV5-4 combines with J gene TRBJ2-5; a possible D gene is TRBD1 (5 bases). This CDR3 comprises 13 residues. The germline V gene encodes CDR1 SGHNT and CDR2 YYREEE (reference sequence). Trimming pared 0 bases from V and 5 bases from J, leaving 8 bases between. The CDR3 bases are TGTGCCAGCAGCTTGGTTGGGGCTGAGACCCAGTACTTC. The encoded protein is CASSLVGAETQYF.

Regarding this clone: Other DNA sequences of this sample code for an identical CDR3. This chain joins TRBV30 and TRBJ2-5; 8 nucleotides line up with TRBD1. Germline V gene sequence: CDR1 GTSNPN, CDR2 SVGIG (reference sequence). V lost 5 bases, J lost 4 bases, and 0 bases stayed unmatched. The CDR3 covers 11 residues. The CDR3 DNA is TGTGCCTGGGGACAGGGAGAGACCCAGTACTTC. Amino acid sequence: CAWGQGETQYF. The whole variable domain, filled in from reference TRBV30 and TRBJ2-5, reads SQTIHQWPATLVQPVGSPLSLECTVEGTSNPNLYWYRQAAGRGLQLLFYSVGIGQISSEVPQNLSASRPQDRQFILSSKKLLLSDSGFYLCAWGQGETQYFGPGTRLLVL.

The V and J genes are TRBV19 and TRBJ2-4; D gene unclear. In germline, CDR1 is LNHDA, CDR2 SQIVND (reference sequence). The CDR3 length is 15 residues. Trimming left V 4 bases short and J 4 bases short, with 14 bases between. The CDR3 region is CASSTGRGEKNIQYF. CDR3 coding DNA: TGTGCCAGTAGTACCGGACGAGGAGAAAAAAACATTCAGTACTTC.

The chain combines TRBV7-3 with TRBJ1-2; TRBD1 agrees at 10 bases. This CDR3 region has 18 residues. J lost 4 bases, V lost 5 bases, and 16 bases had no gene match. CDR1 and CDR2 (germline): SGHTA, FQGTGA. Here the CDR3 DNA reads TGTGCCAGCAGCCCCCACCAACTCGACAGGGGGCTTACCTATGGCTACACCTTC. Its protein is CASSPHQLDRGLTYGYTF.

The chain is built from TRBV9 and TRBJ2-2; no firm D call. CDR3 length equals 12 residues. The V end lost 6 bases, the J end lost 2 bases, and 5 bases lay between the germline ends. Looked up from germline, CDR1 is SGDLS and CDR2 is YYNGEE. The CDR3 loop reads CASNSNTGELFF. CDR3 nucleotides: TGTGCCAGCAACTCTAACACCGGGGAGCTGTTTTTT.

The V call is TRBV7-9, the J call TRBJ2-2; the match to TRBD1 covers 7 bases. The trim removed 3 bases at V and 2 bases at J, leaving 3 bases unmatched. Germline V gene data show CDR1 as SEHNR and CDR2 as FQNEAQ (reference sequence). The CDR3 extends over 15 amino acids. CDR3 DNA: TGTGCCAGCAGCTTTAGGGACAGAAACACCGGGGAGCTGTTTTTT. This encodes CASSFRDRNTGELFF.

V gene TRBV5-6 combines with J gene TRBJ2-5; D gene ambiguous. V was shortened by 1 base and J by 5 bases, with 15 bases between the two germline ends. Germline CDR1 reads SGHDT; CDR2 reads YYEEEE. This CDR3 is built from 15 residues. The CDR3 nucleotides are TGTGCCAGCAGCTTGATCTCTGTGGGGTCCGAGACCCAGTACTTC. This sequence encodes CASSLISVGSETQYF.

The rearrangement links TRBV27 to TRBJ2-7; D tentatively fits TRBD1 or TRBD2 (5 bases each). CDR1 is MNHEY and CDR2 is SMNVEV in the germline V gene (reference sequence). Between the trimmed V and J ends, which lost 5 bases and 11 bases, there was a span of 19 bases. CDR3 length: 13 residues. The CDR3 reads CASSVYGEGSKYF. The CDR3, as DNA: TGTGCCAGCAGTGTATACGGTGAGGGGAGCAAGTACTTC.

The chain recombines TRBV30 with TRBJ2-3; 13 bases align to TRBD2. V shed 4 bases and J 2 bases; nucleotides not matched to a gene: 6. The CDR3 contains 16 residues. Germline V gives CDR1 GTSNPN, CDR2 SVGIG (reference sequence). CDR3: CAWTRGLAGPTDTQYF. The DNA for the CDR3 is TGTGCCTGGACGAGGGGACTAGCGGGACCCACAGATACGCAGTATTTT. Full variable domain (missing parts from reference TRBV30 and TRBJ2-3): SQTIHQWPATLVQPVGSPLSLECTVEGTSNPNLYWYRQAAGRGLQLLFYSVGIGQISSEVPQNLSASRPQDRQFILSSKKLLLSDSGFYLCAWTRGLAGPTDTQYFGPGTRLTVL.

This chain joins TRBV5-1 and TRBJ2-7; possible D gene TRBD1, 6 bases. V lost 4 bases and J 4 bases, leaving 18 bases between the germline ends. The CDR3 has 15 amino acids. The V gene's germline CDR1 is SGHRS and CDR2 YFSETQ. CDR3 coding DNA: TGCGCCAGCAGCACCGGACAGACCTCGCCGTACGAGCAGTACTTC. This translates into CASSTGQTSPYEQYF.

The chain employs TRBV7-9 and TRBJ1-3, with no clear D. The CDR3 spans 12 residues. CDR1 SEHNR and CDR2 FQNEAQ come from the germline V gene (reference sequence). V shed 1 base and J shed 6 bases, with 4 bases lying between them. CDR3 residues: CASSLVENTIYF. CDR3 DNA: TGTGCCAGCAGCTTAGTGGAAAACACCATATATTTT.

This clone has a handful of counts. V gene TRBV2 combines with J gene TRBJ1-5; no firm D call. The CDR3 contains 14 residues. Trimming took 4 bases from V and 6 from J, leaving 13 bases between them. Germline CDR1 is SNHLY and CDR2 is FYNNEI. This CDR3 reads CASSVGQDPQPQHF. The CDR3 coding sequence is TGTGCCAGCAGTGTCGGGCAGGACCCTCAGCCCCAGCATTTT.

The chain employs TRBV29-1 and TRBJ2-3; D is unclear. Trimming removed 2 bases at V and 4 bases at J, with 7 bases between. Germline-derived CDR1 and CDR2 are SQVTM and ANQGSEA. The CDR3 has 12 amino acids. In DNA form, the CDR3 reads TGCAGCGTTGAAATCGATGCAGATACGCAGTATTTT. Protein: CSVEIDADTQYF.

The DNA for the CDR3 is TGCGCCAGCAGCTTGAGCGGAGCGTCCTACAATGAGCAGTTCTTC. Amino acid sequence: CASSLSGASYNEQFF. The rearrangement joins TRBV5-1 to TRBJ2-1, with D perhaps matching TRBD2 (5 bases). The germline V and J ends were trimmed by 1 base and 1 base, with 9 bases remaining between them. The CDR3 is made up of 15 amino acids. CDR1 is SGHRS and CDR2 is YFSETQ in the germline V gene.

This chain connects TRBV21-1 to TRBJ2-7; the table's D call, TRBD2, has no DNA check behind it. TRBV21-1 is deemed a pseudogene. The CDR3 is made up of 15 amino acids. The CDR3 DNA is TGTGCCACCGCGCTTACCGGGACTCGAACCTACGAGCAGTACTTC. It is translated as CATALTGTRTYEQYF.

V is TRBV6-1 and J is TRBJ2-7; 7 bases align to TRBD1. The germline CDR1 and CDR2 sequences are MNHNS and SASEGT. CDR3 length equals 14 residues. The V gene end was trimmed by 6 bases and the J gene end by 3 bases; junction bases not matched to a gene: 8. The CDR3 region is CASRRGPDNYEQYF. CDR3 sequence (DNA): TGTGCCAGCAGGAGGGGGCCGGACAACTACGAGCAGTACTTC.

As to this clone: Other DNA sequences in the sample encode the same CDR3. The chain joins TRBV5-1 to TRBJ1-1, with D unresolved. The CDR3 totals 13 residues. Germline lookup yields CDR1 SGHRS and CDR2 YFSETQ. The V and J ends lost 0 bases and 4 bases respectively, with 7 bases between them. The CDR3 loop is CASSLGGSTEAFF. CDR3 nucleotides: TGCGCCAGCAGCTTGGGAGGGAGCACTGAAGCTTTCTTT. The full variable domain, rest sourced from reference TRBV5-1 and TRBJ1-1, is KAGVTQTPRYLIKTRGQQVTLSCSPISGHRSVSWYQQTPGQGLQFLFEYFSETQRNKGNFPGRFSGRQFSNSRSEMNVSTLELGDSALYLCASSLGGSTEAFFGQGTRLTVV.

The CDR3 DNA is TGTGCCAGCAGTCCCCCGCGTGGGGGAGGCTACGAGCAGTACTTC. Encoded protein: CASSPPRGGGYEQYF. This chain uses TRBV28 with TRBJ2-7; D may be TRBD2 (6 bases). The V gene's germline CDR1 is MDHEN and CDR2 SYDVKM. The CDR3 runs to 15 residues. V lost 5 bases, J lost 3 bases, and 17 bases lay in between.

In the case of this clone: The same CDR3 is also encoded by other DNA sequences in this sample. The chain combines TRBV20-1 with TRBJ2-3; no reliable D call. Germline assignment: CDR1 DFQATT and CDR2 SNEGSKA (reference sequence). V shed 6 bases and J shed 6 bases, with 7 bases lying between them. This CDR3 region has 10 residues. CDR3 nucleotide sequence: TGCAGTGCCACGAGGGATACGCAGTATTTT. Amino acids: CSATRDTQYF.